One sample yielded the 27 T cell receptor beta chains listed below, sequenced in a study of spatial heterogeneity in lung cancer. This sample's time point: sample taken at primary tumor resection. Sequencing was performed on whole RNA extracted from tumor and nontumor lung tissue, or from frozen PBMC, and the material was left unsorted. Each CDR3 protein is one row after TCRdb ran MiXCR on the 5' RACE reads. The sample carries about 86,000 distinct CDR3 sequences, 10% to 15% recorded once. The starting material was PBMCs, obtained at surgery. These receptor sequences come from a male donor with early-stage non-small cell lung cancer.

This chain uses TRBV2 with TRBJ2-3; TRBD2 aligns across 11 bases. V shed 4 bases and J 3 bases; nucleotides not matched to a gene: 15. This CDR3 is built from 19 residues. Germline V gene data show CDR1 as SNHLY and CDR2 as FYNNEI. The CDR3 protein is CASSVWLAGGSWATDTQYF. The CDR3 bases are TGTGCCAGCAGTGTTTGGCTAGCGGGGGGTTCTTGGGCTACAGATACGCAGTATTTT. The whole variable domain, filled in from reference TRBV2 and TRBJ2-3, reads EPEVTQTPSHQVTQMGQEVILRCVPISNHLYFYWYRQILGQKVEFLVSFYNNEISEKSEIFDDQFSVERPDGSNFTLKIRSTKLEDSAMYFCASSVWLAGGSWATDTQYFGPGTRLTVL.

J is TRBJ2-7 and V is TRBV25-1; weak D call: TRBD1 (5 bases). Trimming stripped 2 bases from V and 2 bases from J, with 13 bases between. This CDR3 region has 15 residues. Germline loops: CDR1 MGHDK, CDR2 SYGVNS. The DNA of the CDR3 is TGTGCCAGCAGTGAAAACCCAGGGTACCCCTACGAGCAGTACTTC. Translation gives CASSENPGYPYEQYF.

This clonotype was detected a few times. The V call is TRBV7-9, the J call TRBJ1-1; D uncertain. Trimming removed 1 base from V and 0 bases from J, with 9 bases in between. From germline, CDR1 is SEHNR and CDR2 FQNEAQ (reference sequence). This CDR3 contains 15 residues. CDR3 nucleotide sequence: TGTGCCAGCAGCTTAGATCAGGTTATGAACACTGAAGCTTTCTTT. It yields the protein CASSLDQVMNTEAFF.

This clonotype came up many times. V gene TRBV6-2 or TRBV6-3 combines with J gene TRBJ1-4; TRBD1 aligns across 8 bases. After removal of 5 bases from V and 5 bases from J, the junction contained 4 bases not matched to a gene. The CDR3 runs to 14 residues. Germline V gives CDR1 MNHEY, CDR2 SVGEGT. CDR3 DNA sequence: TGTGCCAGCAGTCTCGACAGGGGAAATGAAAAACTGTTTTTT. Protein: CASSLDRGNEKLFF.

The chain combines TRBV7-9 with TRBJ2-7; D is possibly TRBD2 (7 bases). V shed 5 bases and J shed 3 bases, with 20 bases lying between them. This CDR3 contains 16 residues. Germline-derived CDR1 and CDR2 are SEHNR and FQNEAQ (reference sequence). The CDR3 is CASSPGGDNVYYEQYF. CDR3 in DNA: TGTGCCAGCAGCCCTGGGGGGGACAATGTGTACTACGAGCAGTACTTC.

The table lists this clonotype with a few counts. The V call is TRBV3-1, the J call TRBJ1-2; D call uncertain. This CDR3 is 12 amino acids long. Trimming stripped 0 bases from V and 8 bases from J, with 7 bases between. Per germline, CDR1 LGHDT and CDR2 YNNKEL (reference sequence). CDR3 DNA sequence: TGTGCCAGCAGCCAAGATAGAGAGGGCTACACCTTC. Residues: CASSQDREGYTF.

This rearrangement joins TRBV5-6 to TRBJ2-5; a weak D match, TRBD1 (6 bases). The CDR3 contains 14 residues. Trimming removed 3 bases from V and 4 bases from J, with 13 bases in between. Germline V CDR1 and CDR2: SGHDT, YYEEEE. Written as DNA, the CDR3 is TGTGCCAGCAGCTCCCAGAGGGGGTTAGAGACCCAGTACTTC. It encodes CASSSQRGLETQYF.

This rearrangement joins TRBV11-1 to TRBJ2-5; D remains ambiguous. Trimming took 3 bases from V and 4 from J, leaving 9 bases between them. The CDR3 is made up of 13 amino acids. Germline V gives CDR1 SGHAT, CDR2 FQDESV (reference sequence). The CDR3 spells CASSLRLLETQYF. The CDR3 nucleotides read TGTGCCAGCAGCTTGCGGCTACTAGAGACCCAGTACTTC.

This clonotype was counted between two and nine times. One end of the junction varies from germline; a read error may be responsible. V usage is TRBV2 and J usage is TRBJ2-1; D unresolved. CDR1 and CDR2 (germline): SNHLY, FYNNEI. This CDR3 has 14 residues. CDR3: CASTSRLTYKEQFF. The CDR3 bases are TGTGCCAGCACCTCGCGTCTAACCTACAAGGAGCAGTTCTTC.

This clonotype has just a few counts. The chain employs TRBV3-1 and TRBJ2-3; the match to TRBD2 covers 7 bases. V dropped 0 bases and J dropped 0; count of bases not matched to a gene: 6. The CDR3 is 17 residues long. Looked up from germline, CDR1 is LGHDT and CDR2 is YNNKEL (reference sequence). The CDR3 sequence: CASSQEWSGISTDTQYF. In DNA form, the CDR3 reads TGTGCCAGCAGCCAAGAGTGGAGCGGGATTAGCACAGATACGCAGTATTTT.

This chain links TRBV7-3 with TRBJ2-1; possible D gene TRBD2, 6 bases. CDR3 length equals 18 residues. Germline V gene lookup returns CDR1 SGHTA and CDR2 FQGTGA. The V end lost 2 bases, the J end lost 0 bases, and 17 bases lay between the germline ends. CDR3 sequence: CASSLWGERASSYNEQFF. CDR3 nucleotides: TGTGCCAGCAGCTTATGGGGCGAGCGGGCCAGCTCCTACAATGAGCAGTTCTTC.

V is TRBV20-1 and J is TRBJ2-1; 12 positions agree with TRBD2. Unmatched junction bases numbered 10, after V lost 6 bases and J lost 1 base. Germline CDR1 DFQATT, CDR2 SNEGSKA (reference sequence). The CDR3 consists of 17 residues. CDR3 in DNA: TGCAGTGCCCTTTCCGGGACTAGCGGGCTTTCCTACAATGAGCAGTTCTTC. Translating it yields CSALSGTSGLSYNEQFF.

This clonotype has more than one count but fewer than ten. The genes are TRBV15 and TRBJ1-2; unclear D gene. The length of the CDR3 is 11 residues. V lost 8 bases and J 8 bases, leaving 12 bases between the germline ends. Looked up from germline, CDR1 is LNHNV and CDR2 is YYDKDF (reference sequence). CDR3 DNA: TGTGCCACCCTCAGTGAATTAGGCTACACCTTC. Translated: CATLSELGYTF.

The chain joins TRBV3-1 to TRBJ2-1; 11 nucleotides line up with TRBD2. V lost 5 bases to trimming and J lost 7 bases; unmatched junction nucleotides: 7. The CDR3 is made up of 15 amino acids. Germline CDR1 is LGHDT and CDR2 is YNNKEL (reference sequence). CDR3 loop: CASSAGTSGRNEQFF. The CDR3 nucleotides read TGTGCCAGCAGCGCTGGGACTAGCGGCAGAAATGAGCAGTTCTTC.

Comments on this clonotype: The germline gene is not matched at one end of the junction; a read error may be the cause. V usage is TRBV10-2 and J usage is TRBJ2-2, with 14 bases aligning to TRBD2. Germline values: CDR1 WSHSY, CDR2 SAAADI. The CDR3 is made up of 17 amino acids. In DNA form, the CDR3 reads TGCGCCAGCAGTGGGACTAGCGGGAGGACCAACACCGGGGAACTGTTTTTT. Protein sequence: CASSGTSGRTNTGELFF.

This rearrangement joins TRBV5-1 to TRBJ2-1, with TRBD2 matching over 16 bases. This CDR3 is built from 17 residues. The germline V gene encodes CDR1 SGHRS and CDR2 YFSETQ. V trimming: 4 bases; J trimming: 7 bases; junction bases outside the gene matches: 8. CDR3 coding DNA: TGCGCCAGCAGCGCCGGGACTAGCGGGAGGGGGGTAAATGAGCAGTTCTTC. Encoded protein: CASSAGTSGRGVNEQFF.

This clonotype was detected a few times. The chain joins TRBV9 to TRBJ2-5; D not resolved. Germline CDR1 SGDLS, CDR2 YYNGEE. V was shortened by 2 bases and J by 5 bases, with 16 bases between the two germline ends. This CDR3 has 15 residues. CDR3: CASSVGISGRETQYF. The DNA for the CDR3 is TGTGCCAGCAGCGTGGGGATCAGTGGGCGTGAGACCCAGTACTTC.

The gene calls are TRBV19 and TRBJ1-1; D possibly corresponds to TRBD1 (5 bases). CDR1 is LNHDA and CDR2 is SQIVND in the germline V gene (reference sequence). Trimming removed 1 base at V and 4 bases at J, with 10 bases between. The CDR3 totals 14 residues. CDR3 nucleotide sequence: TGTGCCAGTAGTATAGGCAGGGAAGGCACTGAAGCTTTCTTT. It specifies CASSIGREGTEAFF.

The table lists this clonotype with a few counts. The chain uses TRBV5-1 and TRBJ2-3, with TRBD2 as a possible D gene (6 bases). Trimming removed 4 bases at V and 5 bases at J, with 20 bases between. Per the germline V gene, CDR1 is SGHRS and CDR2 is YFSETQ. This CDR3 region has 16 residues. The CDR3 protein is CASSPGTRRGIDTQYF. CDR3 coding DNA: TGCGCCAGCAGCCCCGGGACTCGGAGAGGAATAGATACGCAGTATTTT.

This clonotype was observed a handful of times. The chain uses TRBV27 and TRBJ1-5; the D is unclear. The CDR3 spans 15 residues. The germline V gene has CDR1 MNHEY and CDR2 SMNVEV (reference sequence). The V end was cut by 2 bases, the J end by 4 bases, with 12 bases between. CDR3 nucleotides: TGTGCCAGCAGTTTAATAGGTGGAGATAATCAGCCCCAGCATTTT. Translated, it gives CASSLIGGDNQPQHF.

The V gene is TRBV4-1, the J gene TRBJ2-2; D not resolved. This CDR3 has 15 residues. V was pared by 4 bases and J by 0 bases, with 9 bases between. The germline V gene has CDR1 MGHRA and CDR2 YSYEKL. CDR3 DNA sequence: TGCGCCAGCAGCCCTACCCGAACGAACACCGGGGAGCTGTTTTTT. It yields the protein CASSPTRTNTGELFF.

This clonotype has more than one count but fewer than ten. CDR3 loop: CASSLNQGPLETYEQYF. The DNA for the CDR3 is TGTGCCAGCAGCTTAAATCAGGGCCCACTCGAAACCTACGAGCAGTACTTC. The chain carries TRBV7-9 and TRBJ2-7, with D maybe TRBD1 (5 bases). This CDR3 has 17 residues. Germline-derived CDR1 and CDR2 are SEHNR and FQNEAQ (reference sequence). V gave up 2 bases and J gave up 2 bases, with 19 bases separating them. The complete variable domain, with remaining parts taken from reference TRBV7-9 and TRBJ2-7, reads DTGVSQNPRHKITKRGQNVTFRCDPISEHNRLYWYRQTLGQGPEFLTYFQNEAQLEKSRLLSDRFSAERPKGSFSTLEIQRTEQGDSAMYLCASSLNQGPLETYEQYFGPGTRLTVT.

CDR3: CAWSRTSGGWNEQFF. DNA of the CDR3: TGTGCCTGGAGTCGGACTAGCGGGGGGTGGAATGAGCAGTTCTTC. This chain links TRBV30 with TRBJ2-1, with 14 bases lining up with TRBD2. The germline V gene has CDR1 GTSNPN and CDR2 SVGIG (reference sequence). After removal of 2 bases from V and 7 bases from J, the junction contained 4 bases not matched to a gene. The CDR3 runs to 15 residues.

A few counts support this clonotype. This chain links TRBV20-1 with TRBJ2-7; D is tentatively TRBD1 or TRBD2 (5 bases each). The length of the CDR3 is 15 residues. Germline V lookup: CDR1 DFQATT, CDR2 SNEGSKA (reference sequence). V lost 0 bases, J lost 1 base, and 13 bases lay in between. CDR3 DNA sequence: TGCAGTGCTAGAGACCCGGGACGGCCTTCCTACGAGCAGTACTTC. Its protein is CSARDPGRPSYEQYF.

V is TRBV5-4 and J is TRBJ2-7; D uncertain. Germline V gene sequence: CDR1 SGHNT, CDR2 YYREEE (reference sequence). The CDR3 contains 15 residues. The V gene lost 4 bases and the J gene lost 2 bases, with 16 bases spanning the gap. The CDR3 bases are TGTGCCAGCAGCCTCGGCCCTGATGGGGCCTACGAGCAGTACTTC. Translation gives CASSLGPDGAYEQYF.

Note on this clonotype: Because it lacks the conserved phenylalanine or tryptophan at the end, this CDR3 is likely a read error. The CDR3 loop reads CASRSSLSNQPQHS. In DNA form, the CDR3 reads TGTGCCAGCAGGTCCTCCCTTAGCAATCAGCCCCAGCATTCT. V is TRBV5-6 and J is TRBJ1-5, with D hard to call. The V gene's germline CDR1 is SGHDT and CDR2 YYEEEE. Trimming removed 5 bases at V and 0 bases at J, with 9 bases between. The CDR3 spans 14 residues.

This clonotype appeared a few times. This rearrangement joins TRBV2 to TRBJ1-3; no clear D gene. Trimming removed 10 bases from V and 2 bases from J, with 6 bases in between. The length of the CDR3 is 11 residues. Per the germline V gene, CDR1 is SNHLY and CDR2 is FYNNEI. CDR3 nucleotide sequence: TGTGCCACCTCACCTGGAAACACCATATATTTT. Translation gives CATSPGNTIYF.